Listed here are 4 T cell receptor beta chains from one sample, sequenced in a study of blood T cell repertoires in COVID-19. Profiled with immunoSEQ multiplex PCR; TCRdb holds only in-frame clones, not every one. This table has about 330,000 clones, about 82% appearing once. Sequences were obtained from peripheral blood. Receptor source: a woman aged 50 to 60 with acute or convalescent COVID-19.

The chain recombines TRBV7-9 with TRBJ2-5; the match to TRBD1 covers 10 bases. Germline V gives CDR1 SEHNR, CDR2 FQNEAQ (reference sequence). After removal of 0 bases from V and 3 bases from J, the junction contained 4 bases not matched to a gene. The CDR3 extends over 16 amino acids. CDR3 sequence: CASSLAGTGAKETQYF. The DNA of the CDR3 is TGTGCCAGCAGCTTAGCCGGGACAGGGGCCAAAGAGACCCAGTACTTC.

V is TRBV27 and J is TRBJ1-4, with 7 bases fitting TRBD1. The germline gives CDR1 MNHEY, CDR2 SMNVEV (reference sequence). The CDR3 is 15 amino acids. V was clipped by 3 bases and J by 6 bases; unmatched bases: 7. The CDR3: CASSFMDRLDEKLFF. The DNA for the CDR3 is TGTGCCAGCAGTTTTATGGACAGGCTAGATGAAAAACTGTTTTTT.

The table lists this clone with a count of one. Relative to the germline gene, one junction end is altered; a read error may explain this. This chain links TRBV4-1 with TRBJ1-2; TRBD1 matches 7 bases. Germline V gene data show CDR1 as MGHRA and CDR2 as YSYEKL. This CDR3 is built from 13 residues. The CDR3 nucleotides read TGCGCCAGCAGCCATCAGCTAGGGACAGAAGGCCCCTTC. Encoded protein: CASSHQLGTEGPF.

This chain connects TRBV5-1 to TRBJ2-1; 7 bases match TRBD2. CDR1 is SGHRS and CDR2 is YFSETQ in the germline V gene. The CDR3 has 15 residues. With 1 base clipped from V and 4 bases from J, the junction kept 5 bases outside the gene matches. The CDR3 DNA is TGCGCCAGCAGCTTGCTTTCTAGCGGTTACAATGAGCAGTTCTTC. This sequence encodes CASSLLSSGYNEQFF.